This TCR beta chain was obtained from a study of blood T cell repertoires in COVID-19. Study overall: T cells, B-cell-depleted T cells, or PBMCs supplied cDNA or gDNA.

The repertoire was sequenced with immunoSEQ multiplex PCR; TCRdb's copy has only in-frame clones and lacks some. The table includes approximately 160,000 clones, more than 75% detected once. The germline V gene has CDR1 SGHVS and CDR2 FNYEAQ. The germline V and J ends were trimmed by 5 bases and 0 bases, with 11 bases remaining between them. The CDR3 is 16 amino acids. Individuals aged about 18 to 100 years were recruited from 20 to 25 US areas. Cohort placement rested on clinical history that participants reported themselves. Two negative PCRs, clearance, or symptom resolution had been documented for recovered Cohort 3 donors.

The rearrangement links TRBV7-6 to TRBJ2-6, with D unresolved. The sequence was obtained from a woman between 50 and 59 years old who had recovered from COVID-19. The specimen was PBMCs or T cells enriched from blood (not recorded which). Here the CDR3 DNA reads TGTGCCAGCAGCCCGAGACACCTCTCTGGGGCCAACGTCCTGACTTTC. Translation: CASSPRHLSGANVLTF.